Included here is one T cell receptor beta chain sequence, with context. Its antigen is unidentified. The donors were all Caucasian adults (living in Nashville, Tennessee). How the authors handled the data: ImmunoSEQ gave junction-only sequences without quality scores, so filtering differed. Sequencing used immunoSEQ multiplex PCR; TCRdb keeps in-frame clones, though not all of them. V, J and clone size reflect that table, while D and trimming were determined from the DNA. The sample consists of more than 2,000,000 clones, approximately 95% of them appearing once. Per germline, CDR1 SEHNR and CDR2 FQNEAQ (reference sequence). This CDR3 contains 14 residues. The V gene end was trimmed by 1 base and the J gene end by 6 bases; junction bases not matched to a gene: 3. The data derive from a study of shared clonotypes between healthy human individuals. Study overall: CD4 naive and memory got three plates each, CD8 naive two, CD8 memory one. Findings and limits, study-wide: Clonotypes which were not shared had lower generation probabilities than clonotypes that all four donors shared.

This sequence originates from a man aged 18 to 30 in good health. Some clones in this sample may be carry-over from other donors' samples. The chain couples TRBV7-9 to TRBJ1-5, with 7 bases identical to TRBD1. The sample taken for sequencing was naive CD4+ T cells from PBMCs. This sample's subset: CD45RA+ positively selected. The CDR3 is CASSLEAGGQPQHF. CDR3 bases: TGTGCCAGCAGCTTAGAGGCAGGGGGTCAGCCCCAGCATTTT.